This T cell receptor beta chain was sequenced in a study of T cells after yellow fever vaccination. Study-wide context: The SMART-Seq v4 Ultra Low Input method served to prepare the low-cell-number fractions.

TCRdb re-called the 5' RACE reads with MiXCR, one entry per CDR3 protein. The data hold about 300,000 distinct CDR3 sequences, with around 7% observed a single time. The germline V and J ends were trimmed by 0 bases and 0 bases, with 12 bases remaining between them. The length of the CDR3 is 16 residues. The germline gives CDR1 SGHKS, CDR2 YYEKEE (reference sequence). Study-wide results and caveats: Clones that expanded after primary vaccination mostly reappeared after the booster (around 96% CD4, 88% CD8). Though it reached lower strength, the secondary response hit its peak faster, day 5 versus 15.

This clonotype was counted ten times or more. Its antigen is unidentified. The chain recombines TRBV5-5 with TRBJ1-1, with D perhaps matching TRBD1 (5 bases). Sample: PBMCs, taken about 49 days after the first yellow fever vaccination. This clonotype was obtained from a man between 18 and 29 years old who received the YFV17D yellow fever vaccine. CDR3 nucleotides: TGTGCCAGCAGCTTGGACCTCGGGACTGTGAACACTGAAGCTTTCTTT. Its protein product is CASSLDLGTVNTEAFF.